These 2 T cell receptor beta chains share one sample of origin, sequenced in a study of blood T cell repertoires in COVID-19 (TCRdb year 2020). The protocol used for the library was the immunoSEQ multiplex PCR assay. TCRdb took over this immuneACCESS table, retaining in-frame rearrangements with V and J assigned. Such tables are incomplete; in checked studies, under half of the missing clones stem from an unresolved V gene, and the remainder is unexplained. A total of 440,000 or so clones appear in this sample, 89% of them only once. The top ten hold roughly 1.6% of the sample. The sample comprised peripheral blood. All receptors come from a woman in her thirties or forties with COVID-19, enrolled during active disease.

This chain joins TRBV10-3 and TRBJ2-1; D remains ambiguous. Germline CDR1 ENHRY, CDR2 SYGVKD. The V gene lost 4 bases and the J gene lost 6 bases, with 13 bases spanning the gap. The CDR3 length is 14 residues. The CDR3 sequence is CAISASEEGNEQFF. The CDR3 bases are TGTGCCATCAGTGCCAGCGAAGAAGGCAATGAGCAGTTCTTC.

The chain is built from TRBV28 and TRBJ1-5; tentative D call: TRBD1 (6 bases). V dropped 0 bases and J dropped 2 bases, with 14 bases sitting between them. CDR3 length: 17 residues. The germline CDR1 and CDR2 sequences are MDHEN and SYDVKM. The CDR3 reads CASSLWVGHLRNQPQHF. Here the CDR3 DNA reads TGTGCCAGCAGTTTATGGGTGGGACACCTTCGCAATCAGCCCCAGCATTTT. The full variable domain, rest sourced from reference TRBV28 and TRBJ1-5, is DVKVTQSSRYLVKRTGEKVFLECVQDMDHENMFWYRQDPGLGLRLIYFSYDVKMKEKGDIPEGYSVSREKKERFSLILESASTNQTSMYLCASSLWVGHLRNQPQHFGDGTRLSIL.